The clone carrying this T cell receptor beta chain was picked up one time. Its antigen is not known. This sample stems from a study of OX40 agonist ivuxolimab in advanced cancers. Study overall: Partial responses were seen in three patients, one with hepatocellular carcinoma and two with cutaneous melanoma.

Study-level points and caveats: Clones of CD4+ and CD8+ blood T cells grew by week 6 at doses of 0.1 to 3.0 mg/kg.

Only in-frame clones appear in the TCRdb table, and some are missing; sequencing was by immunoSEQ multiplex PCR. The sample holds approximately 60,000 clones, roughly 84% seen once. J gave up 6 bases and V 6 bases, and 3 bases lay outside the gene matches. Germline CDR1 LGHNT, CDR2 FRNRAP. The CDR3 loop spans 15 amino acids. This sequence joins TRBV12-5 and TRBJ2-1; TRBD2 agrees at 15 bases. Sequencing used CD4+ or CD8+ T cells sorted from blood, obtained in a trial of the OX40 agonist ivuxolimab. This receptor was taken from an adult with an advanced solid tumor such as melanoma, head and neck, liver or kidney cancer. DNA for the CDR3: TGTGCTAGTGGCTGGACTAGCGGGGGGGGCAATGAGCAGTTCTTC. Translated, it gives CASGWTSGGGNEQFF.